These 31 T cell receptor beta chains came from one sample sequenced in a study of identical twins. One entry per CDR3 protein, called by TCRdb with MiXCR from the 5' RACE reads. The sample comprises roughly 480,000 distinct CDR3 sequences, approximately 25% of which are singletons, and over 2.5% rests with the top ten. These same data were also listed under a study on T cells expressing NK-cell markers.

Sequencing used CD4+ T cells sorted from blood. The receptors come from a woman between 18 and 29 years old in good health.

This sequence joins TRBV4-3 and TRBJ2-2; no definite D call. In germline, CDR1 is LGHNA, CDR2 YSLEER. CDR3 length equals 16 residues. V was pared by 0 bases and J by 0 bases, with 8 bases between. CDR3 sequence (DNA): TGCGCCAGCAGCCAAGATTTCGGAGCGAACACCGGGGAGCTGTTTTTT. This sequence encodes CASSQDFGANTGELFF.

The chain has TRBV12-3 or TRBV12-4 and TRBJ1-2; D remains unclear. Trimming removed 1 base from V and 9 bases from J, with 12 bases in between. There are 13 residues in the CDR3. DNA for the CDR3: TGTGCCAGCAGTTTAGGACGTACCAGCCGCTACACCTTC. Translating it yields CASSLGRTSRYTF.

This clonotype appeared a few times. This chain links TRBV10-3 with TRBJ2-2; 10 nucleotides agree with TRBD1. V shed 6 bases and J 3 bases; nucleotides not matched to a gene: 4. Germline CDR1 reads ENHRY; CDR2 reads SYGVKD. This CDR3 has 15 amino acids. The CDR3 DNA sequence: TGTGCCATCAGACGACAGGGGGCTGACACCGGGGAGCTGTTTTTT. Protein product: CAIRRQGADTGELFF.

This chain uses TRBV4-2 with TRBJ2-3, with TRBD2 matching 8 bases. The germline V gene encodes CDR1 LGHNA and CDR2 YNFKEQ. This CDR3 region has 18 residues. The V and J ends lost 0 bases and 0 bases, in that order; junction bases with no gene match: 8. As DNA, the CDR3 is TGTGCCAGCAGCCAAGAGGTAACTAGCGGAACTAGCACAGATACGCAGTATTTT. Translating it yields CASSQEVTSGTSTDTQYF.

The chain is built from TRBV24-1 and TRBJ2-1; TRBD2 matches 8 bases. V lost 3 bases to trimming and J lost 7 bases; unmatched junction nucleotides: 4. The CDR3 is 14 residues long. Germline V lookup: CDR1 KGHDR, CDR2 SFDVKD. The CDR3 is CATSDSGGINEQFF. The CDR3 nucleotides are TGTGCCACCAGTGATAGCGGGGGCATAAATGAGCAGTTCTTC.

This clonotype came up a few times. The V and J genes are TRBV12-3 or TRBV12-4 and TRBJ1-4, with D unresolved. V lost 7 bases to trimming and J lost 5 bases, with 17 bases between them. The CDR3 sequence is 15 residues long. The CDR3 DNA follows: TGTGCCAGCACCCCGAGCCGGGCGGTCAATGAAAAACTGTTTTTT. It yields the protein CASTPSRAVNEKLFF.

This clonotype came up a few times. This sequence joins TRBV4-3 and TRBJ1-2, with TRBD1 matching over 7 bases. The CDR3 covers 16 residues. The V and J ends lost 0 bases and 4 bases, in that order; junction bases with no gene match: 8. Looked up from germline, CDR1 is LGHNA and CDR2 is YSLEER. The CDR3 protein is CASSQDLGTESYGYTF. In DNA form, the CDR3 reads TGCGCCAGCAGCCAAGATCTCGGGACAGAGAGCTATGGCTACACCTTC.

This clonotype was seen more than once but under ten times. Written as DNA, the CDR3 is TGTGCCAGCAGCTTATCGATGACTAGCGGGAGCATTCCGAGCACAGATACGCAGTATTTT. This codes for CASSLSMTSGSIPSTDTQYF. The chain couples TRBV7-2 to TRBJ2-3, with 12 bases aligning to TRBD2. From germline, CDR1 is SGHTA and CDR2 FQGNSA. Germline trimming cut 2 bases from V and 0 bases from J; bases unmatched to any gene: 12. This CDR3 is 20 amino acids long.

This clonotype was seen a few times. The chain is built from TRBV10-2 and TRBJ2-2; a weak D match, TRBD2 (6 bases). This CDR3 has 13 residues. Between the trimmed V and J ends, which lost 7 bases and 0 bases, there was a span of 6 bases. Germline V CDR1 and CDR2: WSHSY, SAAADI. The DNA of the CDR3 is TGCGCCAGCACTAGCGCGAACACCGGGGAGCTGTTTTTT. It translates to CASTSANTGELFF.

Only a few counts were recorded for this clonotype. The V call is TRBV6-5, the J call TRBJ1-2, with TRBD1 matching 7 bases. The trim removed 4 bases at V and 4 bases at J, leaving 15 bases unmatched. From germline, CDR1 is MNHEY and CDR2 SVGAGI. The CDR3 is 17 residues long. The CDR3 bases are TGTGCCAGCAGTTCCCGATCTGGCGGGACAGTTACCTATGGCTACACCTTC. As protein: CASSSRSGGTVTYGYTF.

This clonotype was picked up a small number of times. The chain combines TRBV9 with TRBJ2-4; TRBD2 aligns across 14 bases. Germline V gene sequence: CDR1 SGDLS, CDR2 YYNGEE. Unmatched junction bases numbered 0, after V lost 2 bases and J lost 8 bases. This CDR3 is 14 amino acids long. The CDR3 DNA reads as TGTGCCAGCAGCGTGACTAGCGGGGGGGACATTCAGTACTTC. It is translated as CASSVTSGGDIQYF.

The CDR3 protein is CSAENQAPNVLTF. In nucleotides, the CDR3 is TGCAGTGCCGAAAATCAGGCACCCAACGTCCTGACTTTC. The V gene is TRBV20-1, the J gene TRBJ2-6; no clear D gene. Trimming took 6 bases from V and 8 from J, leaving 14 bases between them. The CDR3 spans 13 residues. Germline V lookup: CDR1 DFQATT, CDR2 SNEGSKA (reference sequence).

The chain recombines TRBV11-2 with TRBJ2-5; weak D call: TRBD2 (6 bases). Deletions cut 5 bases from V and 1 base from J, with 17 bases between. The germline V gene encodes CDR1 SGHAT and CDR2 FQNNGV. CDR3 length: 16 amino acids. The CDR3 spells CASSPRRTSSQETQYF. CDR3 bases: TGTGCCAGCAGCCCCCGTCGAACTAGCAGCCAAGAGACCCAGTACTTC.

This clonotype turned up a few times. This rearrangement joins TRBV3-1 to TRBJ2-1; D not certain. The V and J ends lost 1 base and 12 bases respectively, with 10 bases between them. CDR3 length equals 12 residues. Looked up from germline, CDR1 is LGHDT and CDR2 is YNNKEL (reference sequence). In DNA, the CDR3 is TGTGCCAGCAGCCAAGTCAAAGGTTGGCAGTTCTTC. This codes for CASSQVKGWQFF.

V and J are TRBV7-2 and TRBJ2-1; D is ambiguous. Trimming took 1 base from V and 9 from J, leaving 10 bases between them. There are 13 residues in the CDR3. Looked up from germline, CDR1 is SGHTA and CDR2 is FQGNSA. CDR3 nucleotide sequence: TGTGCCAGCAGCTTAGTGGTTCCTCCTGAGCAGTTCTTC. Translating gives CASSLVVPPEQFF.

The V call is TRBV4-2, the J call TRBJ2-3, with 9 bases identical to TRBD2. Germline CDR1 and CDR2: LGHNA and YNFKEQ. V lost 0 bases and J lost 5; bases outside the gene matches: 12. This CDR3 has 18 amino acids. The CDR3 is CASSQDLGIAGERDTQYF. DNA of the CDR3: TGTGCCAGCAGCCAAGATCTAGGGATAGCGGGAGAGAGAGATACGCAGTATTTT.

This rearrangement joins TRBV29-1 to TRBJ2-4; 8 bases agree with TRBD1. The CDR3 sequence is 13 residues long. Germline loops: CDR1 SQVTM, CDR2 ANQGSEA. The ends lost 6 bases at V and 1 base at J; junction bases unmatched: 2. In DNA form, the CDR3 reads TGCAGCGTACAGGGGGATGCCAAAAACATTCAGTACTTC. Its translation is CSVQGDAKNIQYF.

This clonotype has more than one count but fewer than ten. This rearrangement joins TRBV12-3 or TRBV12-4 to TRBJ2-7; TRBD2 matches at 7 bases. The CDR3 spans 15 residues. V was pared by 3 bases and J by 2 bases, with 7 bases of the junction left unmatched. The CDR3 bases are TGTGCCAGCAGTTTCTTTTTGGGGGGGGCCTACGAGCAGTACTTC. Translation gives CASSFFLGGAYEQYF.

The V call is TRBV12-5, the J call TRBJ2-7, with 8 nucleotides matching TRBD2. This CDR3 has 14 amino acids. V lost 4 bases, J lost 2 bases, and 4 bases stayed unmatched. CDR1 is LGHNT and CDR2 is FRNRAP in the germline V gene. The CDR3 here is CASGSGTRAYEQYF. In DNA form, the CDR3 reads TGTGCTAGTGGTTCCGGGACTAGAGCCTACGAGCAGTACTTC.

This clonotype was seen many times. The rearrangement links TRBV20-1 to TRBJ2-2; tentative D call: TRBD2 (5 bases). Germline V gene data show CDR1 as DFQATT and CDR2 as SNEGSKA (reference sequence). V was clipped by 3 bases and J by 6 bases, with 14 bases between them. CDR3 length: 14 residues. The CDR3 nucleotides are TGCAGTGCTAGTCGACTTTTGGGAGCCGGGGAGCTGTTTTTT. Translated, it gives CSASRLLGAGELFF.

The rearrangement links TRBV20-1 to TRBJ2-1; 7 bases line up with TRBD2. Germline V gene sequence: CDR1 DFQATT, CDR2 SNEGSKA (reference sequence). The CDR3 totals 16 residues. With V trimmed by 0 bases and J by 2 bases, 7 bases remained unmatched. The CDR3 loop reads CSARDRRENAYNEQFF. The CDR3 DNA follows: TGCAGTGCTAGAGATCGGCGGGAGAACGCCTACAATGAGCAGTTCTTC.

The V call is TRBV30, the J call TRBJ2-5, with 7 bases matching TRBD1. Trimming took 2 bases from V and 5 from J; bases not matched to a gene: 5. The CDR3 consists of 13 residues. Germline assignment: CDR1 GTSNPN and CDR2 SVGIG (reference sequence). The CDR3 region is CAWSQDRVETQYF. Written as DNA, the CDR3 is TGTGCCTGGAGTCAAGACAGGGTTGAGACCCAGTACTTC.

This clonotype has just a few counts. This rearrangement joins TRBV14 to TRBJ2-2; D unresolved. Trimming removed 2 bases at V and 5 bases at J, with 9 bases between. CDR1 is SGHDN and CDR2 is FVKESK in the germline V gene. This CDR3 has 14 residues. CDR3 residues: CASSQSVRTGELFF. The CDR3 nucleotides read TGTGCCAGCAGCCAATCTGTACGGACCGGGGAGCTGTTTTTT.

The CDR3 reads CASSPSGGATNEQYF. The CDR3, as DNA: TGTGCCAGCAGCCCTTCCGGGGGAGCTACCAACGAGCAGTACTTC. The rearrangement links TRBV7-2 to TRBJ2-7; D perhaps matches TRBD2 (6 bases). The CDR3 loop spans 15 amino acids. V shed 5 bases and J shed 5 bases, with 19 bases lying between them. Per the germline V gene, CDR1 is SGHTA and CDR2 is FQGNSA.

A few counts support this clonotype. This chain links TRBV24-1 with TRBJ2-3; tentatively, D is TRBD1 or TRBD2 (5 bases each). Germline values: CDR1 KGHDR, CDR2 SFDVKD. This CDR3 is 13 amino acids long. Trimming removed 6 bases at V and 4 bases at J, with 10 bases between. In DNA, the CDR3 is TGTGCCACCAGTCGGGGCGTTCCAGATACGCAGTATTTT. Translation: CATSRGVPDTQYF.

This chain links TRBV20-1 with TRBJ2-5, with D possibly being TRBD1 (6 bases). Between the trimmed V and J ends, which lost 3 bases and 4 bases, there was a span of 15 bases. The germline V gene has CDR1 DFQATT and CDR2 SNEGSKA (reference sequence). The length of the CDR3 is 14 residues. As DNA, the CDR3 is TGCAGTGCTAGGGACAGAACAGCCGGAGAGACCCAGTACTTC. This sequence encodes CSARDRTAGETQYF.

This clonotype turned up a few times. The CDR3 does not close with the conserved phenylalanine or tryptophan, likely indicating a read error. The DNA is omitted, as the CDR3 cannot be located on it reliably, and the CDR3 follows TCRdb's listing. This chain links TRBV7-2 with TRBJ2-1. The CDR3 is 9 amino acids in total, end residues counted. Germline V lookup: CDR1 SGHTA, CDR2 FQGNSA. This chain's CDR3 is CASSDTSDA.

The chain is built from TRBV2 and TRBJ2-7; D gene ambiguous. The germline V gene has CDR1 SNHLY and CDR2 FYNNEI. CDR3 size: 17 residues. With 6 bases removed from V and 7 bases from J, the gap between germline ends came to 28 bases. This CDR3 is CASSQARRALQPSEQYF. For the CDR3, the DNA is TGTGCCAGCAGCCAGGCGCGTAGAGCCCTCCAGCCCTCTGAGCAGTACTTC.

This clonotype was seen a few times. This chain uses TRBV6-5 with TRBJ2-3; TRBD2 matches 11 bases. The trim removed 2 bases at V and 5 bases at J, leaving 6 bases unmatched. The CDR3 is 16 amino acids. In germline, CDR1 is MNHEY, CDR2 SVGAGI. In DNA form, the CDR3 reads TGTGCCAGCAGTTACGTAGCGGGGGGGCCGGGAGATACGCAGTATTTT. It translates to CASSYVAGGPGDTQYF.

Turning to this clonotype: The junction departs from the called germline gene at one end, perhaps through a read error. The chain links TRBV4-3 to TRBJ2-2, with D possibly being TRBD2 (6 bases). The CDR3 runs to 16 residues. Looked up from germline, CDR1 is LGHNA and CDR2 is YSLEER. As DNA, the CDR3 is TGCGCCAGCAGCCAAGAGGGAGGCAGGAACACCGGGAAGCTGTTTTTT. This translates into CASSQEGGRNTGKLFF.

This CDR3 reads CASSHGQQAFF. In DNA, the CDR3 is TGTGCCAGCAGCCACGGACAGCAGGCTTTCTTT. The rearrangement links TRBV7-6 to TRBJ1-1, with D maybe TRBD1 (6 bases). CDR1 and CDR2 (germline): SGHVS, FNYEAQ. Deletions cut 5 bases from V and 11 bases from J, with 12 bases between. The CDR3 covers 11 residues.